These 17 T cell receptor beta chains share one sample of origin, sequenced in a study of OX40 agonist ivuxolimab in advanced cancers. Clones were sequenced by immunoSEQ multiplex PCR, and TCRdb holds only the in-frame ones, with some missing. Of 35,000 to 45,000 clones in the sample, over 75% were seen once. The sample here was CD4+ or CD8+ T cells sorted from blood, taken in a trial of the OX40 agonist ivuxolimab. These TCRs come from an adult with an advanced solid tumor such as melanoma, head and neck, liver or kidney cancer.

The rearrangement joins TRBV6-5 to TRBJ2-5; D not certain. The germline gives CDR1 MNHEY, CDR2 SVGAGI. V gave up 2 bases and J gave up 0 bases, with 13 bases separating them. CDR3 length: 16 amino acids. CDR3 region: CASSYEGRVDQETQYF. The CDR3 DNA sequence: TGTGCCAGCAGTTACGAAGGCCGGGTCGACCAAGAGACCCAGTACTTC.

The rearrangement links TRBV4-3 to TRBJ2-1, with 14 bases aligning to TRBD2. Germline V lookup: CDR1 LGHNA, CDR2 YSLEER. V lost 3 bases, J lost 8 bases, and 6 bases stayed unmatched. The CDR3 runs to 16 residues. Written as DNA, the CDR3 is TGCGCCAGCAGCCAGATGACTAGCGGGGGGGCCGATGAGCAGTTCTTC. Its translation is CASSQMTSGGADEQFF.

The J gene is TRBJ1-2, the V gene TRBV20-1, with D uncertain. The CDR3 loop spans 11 amino acids. V lost 6 bases, J lost 6 bases, and 11 bases lay in between. Germline CDR1 and CDR2: DFQATT and SNEGSKA (reference sequence). CDR3 sequence reads: CSAPDLNGYTF. The CDR3 coding sequence is TGCAGTGCCCCAGACCTAAATGGCTACACCTTC.

The chain couples TRBV18 to TRBJ1-4; 7 bases match TRBD1. Germline CDR1 and CDR2: KGHSH and LQKENI. This CDR3 has 16 residues. The V segment lost 1 base and the J segment 4 bases; nucleotides outside the gene matches: 6. CDR3 DNA: TGTGCCAGCTCACCACGTGGGGACAGCCATAATGAAAAACTGTTTTTT. Amino acids: CASSPRGDSHNEKLFF.

The chain is built from TRBV7-9 and TRBJ2-7; TRBD1 aligns across 9 bases. Per germline, CDR1 SEHNR and CDR2 FQNEAQ (reference sequence). This CDR3 is built from 15 residues. After removal of 0 bases from V and 0 bases from J, the junction contained 0 bases not matched to a gene. CDR3 amino acids: CASSLAGQGSYEQYF. CDR3 DNA sequence: TGTGCCAGCAGCTTAGCGGGACAGGGCTCCTACGAGCAGTACTTC.

The rearrangement links TRBV29-1 to TRBJ1-2; D is possibly TRBD1 (5 bases). The CDR3 runs 12 residues. The ends were cut back, 7 bases at V and 8 bases at J, with 17 bases in the middle. Germline V gene sequence: CDR1 SQVTM, CDR2 ANQGSEA. The CDR3 DNA sequence: TGCAGCGACCGGGACCCCCTAGGGGGCTACACCTTC. Protein sequence: CSDRDPLGGYTF.

The genes are TRBV6-1 and TRBJ1-1; D unclear. Per the germline V gene, CDR1 is MNHNS and CDR2 is SASEGT. V gave up 8 bases and J gave up 3 bases, with 16 bases separating them. The CDR3 runs 14 residues. The CDR3, as DNA: TGTGCCAGCCCTCTTAAGCCCTGGGACACTGAAGCTTTCTTT. Translation: CASPLKPWDTEAFF.

The chain is built from TRBV13 and TRBJ1-3; no clear D gene. CDR3 length: 11 residues. In germline, CDR1 is PRHDT, CDR2 FYEKMQ (reference sequence). V was clipped by 5 bases and J by 4 bases, with 3 bases between them. The CDR3 spells CASSPGNTIYF. CDR3 bases: TGTGCCAGCAGCCCAGGAAACACCATATATTTT. Using reference TRBV13 and TRBJ1-3 for the parts outside the CDR3, the full variable domain is AAGVIQSPRHLIKEKRETATLKCYPIPRHDTVYWYQQGPGQDPQFLISFYEKMQSDKGSIPDRFSAQQFSDYHSELNMSSLELGDSALYFCASSPGNTIYFGEGSWLTVV.

The gene calls are TRBV10-2 and TRBJ1-2; unclear D gene. The CDR3 sequence is 14 residues long. Trimming took off 4 bases at V and 6 bases at J, with 15 bases between the two ends. The germline CDR1 and CDR2 sequences are WSHSY and SAAADI. The CDR3 coding sequence is TGCGCCAGCAGTGTTGGCGGGGTAGTCGATGGCTACACCTTC. Translating gives CASSVGGVVDGYTF.

This chain uses TRBV6-6 with TRBJ2-5; 7 nucleotides match TRBD2. V gave up 2 bases and J gave up 5 bases; unmatched junction bases: 8. The CDR3 spans 15 residues. Germline assignment: CDR1 MNHNY and CDR2 SVGAGI (reference sequence). CDR3: CASSYTPGGEETQYF. The CDR3 region has the DNA TGTGCCAGCAGTTACACCCCTGGGGGGGAGGAGACCCAGTACTTC.

This sequence joins TRBV4-1 and TRBJ2-7; no clear D gene. Deletions cut 0 bases from V and 0 bases from J, with 9 bases between. Germline V gene lookup returns CDR1 MGHRA and CDR2 YSYEKL. This CDR3 comprises 15 residues. CDR3 loop: CASSQDRRFSYEQYV. The CDR3 DNA reads as TGCGCCAGCAGCCAAGATCGCAGGTTCTCCTACGAGCAGTACGTC.

CDR3 residues: CASSSAERSNQPQHF. In DNA form, the CDR3 reads TGTGCCAGCAGTTCCGCCGAACGAAGCAATCAGCCCCAGCATTTT. The chain couples TRBV27 to TRBJ1-5, with D hard to call. This CDR3 has 15 amino acids. The V gene's germline CDR1 is MNHEY and CDR2 SMNVEV (reference sequence). Trimming stripped 4 bases from V and 1 base from J, with 11 bases between.

The chain uses TRBV7-9 and TRBJ1-1; D uncertain. This CDR3 is built from 15 residues. Trimming cost V 2 bases and J 1 base, with 11 bases left between them. Germline lookup yields CDR1 SEHNR and CDR2 FQNEAQ (reference sequence). In DNA form, the CDR3 reads TGTGCCAGCAGCTTACGACGGGCAAAGAACACTGAAGCTTTCTTT. It encodes CASSLRRAKNTEAFF.

V is TRBV6-5 and J is TRBJ1-5; possibly TRBD1 for D (6 bases). V lost 2 bases and J 3 bases, leaving 8 bases between the germline ends. The CDR3 consists of 14 residues. The germline V gene has CDR1 MNHEY and CDR2 SVGAGI. Here the CDR3 DNA reads TGTGCCAGCAGTTACCGGGGGCCCAATCAGCCCCAGCATTTT. Amino acids: CASSYRGPNQPQHF.

This sequence joins TRBV28 and TRBJ2-7; D unclear. The germline gives CDR1 MDHEN, CDR2 SYDVKM. V was shortened by 6 bases and J by 5 bases, with 11 bases between the two germline ends. CDR3 size: 12 residues. The DNA of the CDR3 is TGTGCCAGCAGCCCAGATCCCGACGAGCAGTACTTC. Protein: CASSPDPDEQYF.

This rearrangement joins TRBV4-3 to TRBJ1-1; D is uncertain. CDR1 and CDR2 (germline): LGHNA, YSLEER. Trimming removed 1 base from V and 1 base from J, with 13 bases in between. This CDR3 has 16 amino acids. The CDR3 spells CASSQGVWEGNTEAFF. For the CDR3, the DNA is TGCGCCAGCAGCCAAGGAGTTTGGGAGGGGAACACTGAAGCTTTCTTT.

This clone came up a few times. This chain joins TRBV9 and TRBJ1-1; D may be TRBD1 (5 bases). Trimming removed 4 bases at V and 1 base at J, with 14 bases between. The CDR3 has 15 amino acids. CDR1 SGDLS and CDR2 YYNGEE come from the germline V gene. The CDR3 DNA reads TGTGCCAGCAGCTCAGAAGTGGGGGAGAACACTGAAGCTTTCTTT. Amino acids: CASSSEVGENTEAFF.